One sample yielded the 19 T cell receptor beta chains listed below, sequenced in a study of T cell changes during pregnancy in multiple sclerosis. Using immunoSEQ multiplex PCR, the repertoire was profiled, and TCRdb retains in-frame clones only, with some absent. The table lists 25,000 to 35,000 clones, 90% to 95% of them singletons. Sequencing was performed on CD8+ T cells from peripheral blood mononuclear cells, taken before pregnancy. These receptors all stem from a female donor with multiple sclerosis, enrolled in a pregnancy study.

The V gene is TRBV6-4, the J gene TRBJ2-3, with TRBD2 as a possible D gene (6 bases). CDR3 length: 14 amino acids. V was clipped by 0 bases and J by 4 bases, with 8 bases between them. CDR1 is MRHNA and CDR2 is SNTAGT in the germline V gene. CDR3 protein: CASSDSASADTQYF. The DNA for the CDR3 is TGTGCCAGCAGTGACTCTGCTAGCGCAGATACGCAGTATTTT.

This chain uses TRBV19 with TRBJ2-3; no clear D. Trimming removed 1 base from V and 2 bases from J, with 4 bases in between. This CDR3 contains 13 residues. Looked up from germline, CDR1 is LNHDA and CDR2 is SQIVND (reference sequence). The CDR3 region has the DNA TGTGCCAGTAGTATAGTTTACACAGATACGCAGTATTTT. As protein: CASSIVYTDTQYF.

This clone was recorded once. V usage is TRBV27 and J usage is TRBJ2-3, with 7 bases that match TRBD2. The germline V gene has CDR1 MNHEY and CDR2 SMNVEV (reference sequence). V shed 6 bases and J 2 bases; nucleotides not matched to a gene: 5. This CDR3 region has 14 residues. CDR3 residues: CASRASGYTDTQYF. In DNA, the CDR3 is TGTGCCAGCAGGGCTAGCGGCTACACAGATACGCAGTATTTT.

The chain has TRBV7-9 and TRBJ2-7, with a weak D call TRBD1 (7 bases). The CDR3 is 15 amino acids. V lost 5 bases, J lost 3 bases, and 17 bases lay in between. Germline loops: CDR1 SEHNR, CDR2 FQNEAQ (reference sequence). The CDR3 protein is CASSPMRGQSYEQYF. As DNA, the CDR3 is TGTGCCAGCAGCCCGATGCGGGGACAGAGCTACGAGCAGTACTTC. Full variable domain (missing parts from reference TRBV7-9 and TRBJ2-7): DTGVSQNPRHKITKRGQNVTFRCDPISEHNRLYWYRQTLGQGPEFLTYFQNEAQLEKSRLLSDRFSAERPKGSFSTLEIQRTEQGDSAMYLCASSPMRGQSYEQYFGPGTRLTVT.

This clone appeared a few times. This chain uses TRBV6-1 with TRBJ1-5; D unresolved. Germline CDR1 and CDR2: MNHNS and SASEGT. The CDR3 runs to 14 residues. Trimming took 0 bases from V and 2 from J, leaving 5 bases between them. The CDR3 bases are TGTGCCAGCAGTGAAGCGCAGGGCAATCAGCCCCAGCATTTT. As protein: CASSEAQGNQPQHF.

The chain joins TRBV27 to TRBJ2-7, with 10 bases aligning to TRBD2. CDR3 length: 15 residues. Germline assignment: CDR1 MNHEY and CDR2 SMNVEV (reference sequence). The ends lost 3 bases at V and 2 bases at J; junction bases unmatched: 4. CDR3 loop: CASSLSGRGTYEQYF. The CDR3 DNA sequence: TGTGCCAGCAGTTTGAGCGGGAGGGGCACCTACGAGCAGTACTTC.

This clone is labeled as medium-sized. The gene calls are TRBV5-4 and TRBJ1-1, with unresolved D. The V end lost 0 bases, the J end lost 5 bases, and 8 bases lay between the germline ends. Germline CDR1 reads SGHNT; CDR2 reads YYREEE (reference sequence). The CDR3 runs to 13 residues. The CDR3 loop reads CASSLVTETEAFF. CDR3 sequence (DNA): TGTGCCAGCAGCTTGGTCACGGAGACTGAAGCTTTCTTT.

The CDR3, as DNA: TGTGCCAGCAGCGTTAGCGGGAGGCAAAACATTCAGTACTTC. Translation gives CASSVSGRQNIQYF. This chain joins TRBV9 and TRBJ2-4; 10 bases match TRBD2. The CDR3 loop spans 14 amino acids. V shed 2 bases, J shed 5 bases, and the junction held 1 base outside the gene matches. Looked up from germline, CDR1 is SGDLS and CDR2 is YYNGEE.

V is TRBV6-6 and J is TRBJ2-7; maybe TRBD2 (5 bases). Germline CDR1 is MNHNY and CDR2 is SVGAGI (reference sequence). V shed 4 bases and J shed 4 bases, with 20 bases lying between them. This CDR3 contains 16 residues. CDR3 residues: CASSSPRLARIYEQYF. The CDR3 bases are TGTGCCAGCAGTTCCCCTCGGCTAGCAAGAATATACGAGCAGTACTTC.

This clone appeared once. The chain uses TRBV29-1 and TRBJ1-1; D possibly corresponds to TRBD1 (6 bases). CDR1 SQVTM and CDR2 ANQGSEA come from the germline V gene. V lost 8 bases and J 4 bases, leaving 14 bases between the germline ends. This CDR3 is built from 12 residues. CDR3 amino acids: CSYTRGSTEAFF. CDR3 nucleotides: TGCAGCTACACCAGGGGTAGCACTGAAGCTTTCTTT.

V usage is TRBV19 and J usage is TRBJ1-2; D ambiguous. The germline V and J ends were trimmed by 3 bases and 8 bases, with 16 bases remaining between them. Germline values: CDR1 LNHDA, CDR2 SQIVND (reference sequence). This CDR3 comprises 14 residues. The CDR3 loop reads CASSIAGGMRGYTF. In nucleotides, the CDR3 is TGTGCCAGTAGTATTGCGGGTGGCATGCGGGGCTACACCTTC. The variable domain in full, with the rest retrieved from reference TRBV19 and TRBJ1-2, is DGGITQSPKYLFRKEGQNVTLSCEQNLNHDAMYWYRQDPGQGLRLIYYSQIVNDFQKGDIAEGYSVSREKKESFPLTVTSAQKNPTAFYLCASSIAGGMRGYTFGSGTRLTVV.

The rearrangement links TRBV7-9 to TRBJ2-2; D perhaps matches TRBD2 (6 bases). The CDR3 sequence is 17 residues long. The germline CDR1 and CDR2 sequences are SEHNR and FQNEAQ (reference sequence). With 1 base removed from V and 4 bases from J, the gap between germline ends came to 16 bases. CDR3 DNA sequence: TGTGCCAGCAGCTTAGGTGGGAGGCAGGCGAGCACCGGGGAGCTGTTTTTT. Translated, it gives CASSLGGRQASTGELFF. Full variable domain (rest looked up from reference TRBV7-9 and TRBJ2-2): DTGVSQNPRHKITKRGQNVTFRCDPISEHNRLYWYRQTLGQGPEFLTYFQNEAQLEKSRLLSDRFSAERPKGSFSTLEIQRTEQGDSAMYLCASSLGGRQASTGELFFGEGSRLTVL.

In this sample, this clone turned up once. The CDR3 is CASSADWGLAGYNEQFF. The CDR3 bases are TGTGCCAGCAGCGCCGACTGGGGACTAGCGGGATACAATGAGCAGTTCTTC. This rearrangement joins TRBV9 to TRBJ2-1; TRBD2 aligns across 13 bases. Unmatched junction bases numbered 7, after V lost 3 bases and J lost 4 bases. The CDR3 runs to 17 residues. The germline CDR1 and CDR2 sequences are SGDLS and YYNGEE.

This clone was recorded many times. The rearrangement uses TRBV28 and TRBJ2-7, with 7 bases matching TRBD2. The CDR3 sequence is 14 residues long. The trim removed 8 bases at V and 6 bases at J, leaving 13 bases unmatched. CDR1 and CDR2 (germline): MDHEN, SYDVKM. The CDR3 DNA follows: TGTGCCAGCCATCCCGGCGGGAGTGAGACCGAGCAGTACTTC. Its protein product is CASHPGGSETEQYF.

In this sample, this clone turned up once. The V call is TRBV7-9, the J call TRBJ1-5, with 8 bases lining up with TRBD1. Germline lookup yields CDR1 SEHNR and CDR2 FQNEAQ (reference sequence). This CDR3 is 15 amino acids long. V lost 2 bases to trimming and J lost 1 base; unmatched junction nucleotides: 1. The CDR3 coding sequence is TGTGCCAGCAGCTTACAGGGGGCAAGCAATCAGCCCCAGCATTTT. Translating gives CASSLQGASNQPQHF. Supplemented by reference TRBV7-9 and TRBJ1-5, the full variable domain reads DTGVSQNPRHKITKRGQNVTFRCDPISEHNRLYWYRQTLGQGPEFLTYFQNEAQLEKSRLLSDRFSAERPKGSFSTLEIQRTEQGDSAMYLCASSLQGASNQPQHFGDGTRLSIL.

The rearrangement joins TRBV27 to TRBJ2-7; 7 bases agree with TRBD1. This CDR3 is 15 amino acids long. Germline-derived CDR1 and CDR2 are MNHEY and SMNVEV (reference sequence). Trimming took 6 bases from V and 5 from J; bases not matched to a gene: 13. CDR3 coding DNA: TGTGCCAGCAGCTCAGCCCAGGGGGATCGGGACGAGCAGTACTTC. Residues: CASSSAQGDRDEQYF.

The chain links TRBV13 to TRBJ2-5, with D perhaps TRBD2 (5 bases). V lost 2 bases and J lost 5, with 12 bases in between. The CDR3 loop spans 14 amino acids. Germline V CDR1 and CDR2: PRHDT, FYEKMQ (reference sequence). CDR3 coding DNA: TGTGCCAGCAGCTTAAGACTAACCGGGGAGACCCAGTACTTC. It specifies CASSLRLTGETQYF.

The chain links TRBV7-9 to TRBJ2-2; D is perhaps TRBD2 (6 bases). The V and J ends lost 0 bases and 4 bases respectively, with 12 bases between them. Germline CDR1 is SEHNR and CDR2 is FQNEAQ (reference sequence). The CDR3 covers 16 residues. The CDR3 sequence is CASSLAAEGGTGELFF. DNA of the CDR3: TGTGCCAGCAGCTTAGCAGCGGAGGGAGGCACCGGGGAGCTGTTTTTT.

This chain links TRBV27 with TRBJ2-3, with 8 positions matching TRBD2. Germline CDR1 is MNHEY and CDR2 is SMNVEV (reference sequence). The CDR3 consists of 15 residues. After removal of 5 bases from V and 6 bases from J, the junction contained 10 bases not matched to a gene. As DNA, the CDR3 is TGTGCCAGCAGTCACCCGGGACTAGGGGCGGATACGCAGTATTTT. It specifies CASSHPGLGADTQYF.